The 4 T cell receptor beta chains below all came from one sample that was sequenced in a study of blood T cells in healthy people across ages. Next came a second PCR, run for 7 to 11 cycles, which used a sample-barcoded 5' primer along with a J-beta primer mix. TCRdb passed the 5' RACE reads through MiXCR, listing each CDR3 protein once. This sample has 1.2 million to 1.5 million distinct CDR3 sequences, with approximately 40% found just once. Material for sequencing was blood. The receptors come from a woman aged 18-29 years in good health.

CDR3 DNA sequence: TGCAGTGCGATTACTAGCGGGGGTGGAGAGACCCAGTACTTC. Its protein product is CSAITSGGGETQYF. The chain is built from TRBV20-1 and TRBJ2-5, with 11 bases aligning to TRBD2. Germline CDR1 reads DFQATT; CDR2 reads SNEGSKA (reference sequence). V dropped 6 bases and J dropped 4; count of bases not matched to a gene: 7. CDR3 length: 14 amino acids.

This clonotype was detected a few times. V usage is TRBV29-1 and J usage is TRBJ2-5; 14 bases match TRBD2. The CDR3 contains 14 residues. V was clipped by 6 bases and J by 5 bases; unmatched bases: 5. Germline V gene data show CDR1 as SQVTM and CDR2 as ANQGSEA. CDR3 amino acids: CSVRGTSGSETQYF. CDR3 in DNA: TGCAGCGTGCGAGGGACTAGCGGGAGTGAGACCCAGTACTTC.

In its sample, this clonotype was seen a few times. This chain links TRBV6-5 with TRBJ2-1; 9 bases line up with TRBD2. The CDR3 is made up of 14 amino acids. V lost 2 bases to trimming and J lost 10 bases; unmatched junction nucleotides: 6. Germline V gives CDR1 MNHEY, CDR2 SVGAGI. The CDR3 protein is CASSYGLAGREQFF. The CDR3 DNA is TGTGCCAGCAGTTACGGGCTAGCGGGACGAGAGCAGTTCTTC.

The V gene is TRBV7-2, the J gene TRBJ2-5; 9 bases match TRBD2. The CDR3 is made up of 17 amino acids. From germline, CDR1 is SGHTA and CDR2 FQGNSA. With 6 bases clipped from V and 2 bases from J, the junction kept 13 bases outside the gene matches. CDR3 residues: CASSFSTGLAEQETQYF. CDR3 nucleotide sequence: TGTGCCAGCAGTTTTTCGACGGGACTAGCCGAACAAGAGACCCAGTACTTC.